Sequencing of this T cell receptor beta chain was carried out in a study of shared clonotypes between healthy human individuals. This CDR3 is 13 amino acids long. V dropped 5 bases and J dropped 6 bases, with 14 bases sitting between them. Germline V gene data show CDR1 as SGHNT and CDR2 as YENEEA. The data were produced by immunoSEQ multiplex PCR, yet TCRdb's version contains in-frame clones alone and is incomplete. Among around 2.5 million clones listed, 90% to 95% were seen once. The sequenced sample consisted of naive CD4+ T cells from PBMCs. Subset reported: CD45RA+ positively selected. This clonotype was sampled from a man aged 18 to 29 in good health. Some clones in this sample may be carry-over from other donors' samples. The chain has TRBV11-3 and TRBJ2-7; D might be TRBD2 (7 bases). In nucleotides, the CDR3 is TGTGCCAGCAGCCCCAGTAGGGGGGGCGAGCAGTACTTC. Translating gives CASSPSRGGEQYF.